This paragraph covers one T cell receptor beta chain sequence. The roughly 20-34 mg bulk tissue piece was not sorted before simultaneous RNA and DNA extraction. This record belongs to a study of tumor-infiltrating lymphocytes in primary liver carcinoma. TCR beta cDNA was prepared out of around 460 ng total RNA by means of a constant-region primer. Researchers made the TCR beta libraries by running three nested multiplex PCR rounds with slightly modified ARM-PCR. TRBV1-TRBV30 forward primers paired with a C-beta reverse primer were used in the first two PCR rounds, which ran roughly 9 cycles each. TCRdb redid the calling of the multiplex PCR reads with MiXCR, one entry per CDR3 protein. The repertoire holds about 120,000 distinct CDR3 sequences, with under 70% as singletons. Germline values: CDR1 KGHSH, CDR2 LQKENI. Trimming left V 3 bases short and J 0 bases short, with 21 bases between. The CDR3 contains 19 residues.

The rearrangement uses TRBV18 and TRBJ1-3; D may be TRBD1 (6 bases). Material for sequencing was tumor-adjacent normal liver tissue. This TCR was recovered from a woman aged 55 to 70 with primary liver carcinoma and hepatitis B virus infection. CDR3 DNA: TGTGCCAGCTCACCGATGGTTACCGGGGGGCTCAGCTCTGGAAACACCATATATTTT. Its protein is CASSPMVTGGLSSGNTIYF.